Listed here are 2 T cell receptor beta chains from one sample, sequenced in a study of vaccination and CD4 T cells after COVID-19. Cultured CD4+ T-cell DNA underwent Oncomine TCR Beta short-read sequencing. TCRdb reprocessed the PCR reads with MiXCR, giving one entry per CDR3 protein. Here the sample spans roughly 6,800 distinct CDR3 sequences, about half being singletons. For these TCRs, the target antigens are not known. Stated treatment: 10-day PBMC culture with coronavirus spike peptide pools or control peptides (ViraFEST assay). Sequencing used CD4+ T cells from blood, cultured in vitro. These receptors were collected from a human donor who had recovered from COVID-19.

In its sample, this clonotype was seen a few times. The chain is built from TRBV7-2 and TRBJ1-5; no firm D call. CDR1 and CDR2 from the germline V gene are SGHTA and FQGNSA. CDR3 length: 13 amino acids. V was pared by 6 bases and J by 6 bases, with 12 bases between. In nucleotides, the CDR3 is TGTGCCAGCAGTTCTTCTTGGGGTCAGCCCCAGCATTTT. It codes for CASSSSWGQPQHF.

The chain carries TRBV20-1 and TRBJ2-7; D unclear. The CDR3 length is 15 residues. The V end lost 0 bases, the J end lost 2 bases, and 14 bases lay between the germline ends. CDR1 is DFQATT and CDR2 is SNEGSKA in the germline V gene (reference sequence). The CDR3 loop is CSARDPLGSAYEQYF. The CDR3 nucleotides read TGCAGTGCTAGAGATCCGTTGGGGTCCGCCTACGAGCAGTACTTC.